Listed below are T cell receptor beta chains from one sample, sequenced in a study of CD8 T cells in ankylosing spondylitis. TCRdb reanalysed the 5' RACE reads using MiXCR and keeps one entry per CDR3 protein. This repertoire shows about 840,000 distinct CDR3 sequences, 12% found once; its top ten account for roughly 0.51%. Sequencing input: blood, either unsorted or a sorted T cell fraction (not recorded which). Source of these receptors: a male donor with ankylosing spondylitis. Each CDR3 is given without its conserved first and last residue. D genes are given only for firm matches.

cdr3_aa d_call v_call
SARTYSYEQY NA TRBV20-1
SAETRDTQY NA TRBV20-1
ASRGDLGRELF NA TRBV2
SAGTQQGINYGYT TRBD1 TRBV20-1
ASSKGVGSVNDEQF NA TRBV21-1
ASSPSPGVNVVETQY NA TRBV5-5
ASRPGITTYNEQF NA TRBV12-3/TRBV12-4
ATSDSLSKANVLT NA TRBV5-1
SASNPREGADTQY NA TRBV20-1
ASSLIGSGEPQH NA TRBV5-1
ASSFVRGGTEAF NA TRBV27
ASSYDTANTEAF NA TRBV6-5
AISVRASGQGYEQY TRBD1 TRBV10-3
SARPFQGHSNEKLF NA TRBV20-1
ASSSLGAGNQPQH NA TRBV27
SANTGDSPLH TRBD1 TRBV20-1
ASSSYRGDTGELF TRBD1 TRBV11-3
ASSRGGTGIYEQY TRBD1 TRBV7-2
ASSSGLRETQY NA TRBV5-1
ASSAFTAGAYNEQF TRBD2 TRBV11-2
ASREALYEQY NA TRBV2
ASSLGGGYSTDTQY TRBD2 TRBV7-3
SATGQGALSNQPQH TRBD1 TRBV20-1
AITRTERGTEAF NA TRBV10-3
ATQLGMRGPKTYEQY NA TRBV10-3
ASSSVRTSNTEAF NA TRBV5-6
ASRLAGVRVGQF TRBD2 TRBV12-3/TRBV12-4
SASSGDRGPETQY TRBD1 TRBV20-1
ASTPGTGSFGYT TRBD1 TRBV10-3
SARPSGRYEQY TRBD2 TRBV20-1
SASLAAGPYEQY TRBD2 TRBV20-1
ASSQERLQETQY NA TRBV4-2
ASGPSPRGGYT NA TRBV11-2
ASTPGGPSYGYT NA TRBV6-1
SEVFQETQY NA TRBV20-1
ASRPGTSGSNEQF TRBD2 TRBV12-3/TRBV12-4
ASSFGEGLAF NA TRBV5-1
ASSPPWRGEGFQETQY TRBD2 TRBV18
ASSLGTGGDQPQH TRBD1 TRBV5-1
ASRNALIGSNYGYT NA TRBV4-2
ASSLDVWGNNQPQH NA TRBV6-1
ASRTDRYSNQPQH NA TRBV6-5
ASSPFPDRRNTQY TRBD1 TRBV4-3